What follows are 30 T cell receptor beta chains derived from one specimen sequenced in a study of T cell responses to AZD1222 COVID-19 vaccine. The assay was immunoSEQ multiplex PCR, and TCRdb's table has in-frame clones only and misses some. The profile covers about 110,000 clones, with nearly 90% appearing a single time and 35% to 55% taken by the ten largest. The sequencing used peripheral blood, collected 28 days after the second AZD1222 dose. Receptors originate from an adult who received the AZD1222 COVID-19 vaccine.

The chain carries TRBV6-4 and TRBJ2-1; 10 nucleotides line up with TRBD2. The V segment lost 4 bases and the J segment 8 bases; nucleotides outside the gene matches: 8. Looked up from germline, CDR1 is MRHNA and CDR2 is SNTAGT. CDR3 length: 15 amino acids. CDR3 amino acids: CASSAISGRADEQFF. DNA of the CDR3: TGTGCCAGCAGTGCAATCAGCGGGAGGGCTGATGAGCAGTTCTTC.

The chain joins TRBV10-3 to TRBJ2-1, with unresolved D. The CDR3 has 13 residues. Deletions cut 4 bases from V and 6 bases from J, with 10 bases between. Germline assignment: CDR1 ENHRY and CDR2 SYGVKD. The CDR3 DNA reads TGTGCCATCAGTGCCTTCGAGCTCAATGAGCAGTTCTTC. Its protein is CAISAFELNEQFF.

V gene TRBV28 combines with J gene TRBJ1-6, with 9 positions matching TRBD1. This CDR3 comprises 16 residues. After removal of 6 bases from V and 9 bases from J, the junction contained 12 bases not matched to a gene. The germline V gene has CDR1 MDHEN and CDR2 SYDVKM. CDR3 DNA: TGTGCCAGCAGGCCCTGGGGACAGGGCCAGATTTCACCCCTCCACTTT. It codes for CASRPWGQGQISPLHF.

This chain uses TRBV11-2 with TRBJ2-1, with D perhaps TRBD2 (5 bases). Between the trimmed V and J ends, which lost 1 base and 5 bases, there was a span of 6 bases. CDR1 and CDR2 (germline): SGHAT, FQNNGV. The CDR3 is made up of 13 amino acids. The CDR3 coding sequence is TGTGCCAGCAGCTTAGGACTAAACAATGAGCAGTTCTTC. It codes for CASSLGLNNEQFF.

This chain joins TRBV30 and TRBJ2-4, with D perhaps TRBD2 (5 bases). With 1 base removed from V and 3 bases from J, the gap between germline ends came to 10 bases. Germline V CDR1 and CDR2: GTSNPN, SVGIG (reference sequence). This CDR3 has 14 residues. The CDR3 DNA is TGTGCCTGGAGTGCCGGAGGAGGCAAAAACATTCAGTACTTC. This gives the protein CAWSAGGGKNIQYF. The whole variable domain, remainder taken from reference TRBV30 and TRBJ2-4, is SQTIHQWPATLVQPVGSPLSLECTVEGTSNPNLYWYRQAAGRGLQLLFYSVGIGQISSEVPQNLSASRPQDRQFILSSKKLLLSDSGFYLCAWSAGGGKNIQYFGAGTRLSVL.

The V and J genes are TRBV29-1 and TRBJ2-5, with unresolved D. The V end was cut by 3 bases, the J end by 9 bases, with 14 bases between. The CDR3 loop spans 12 amino acids. Germline CDR1 and CDR2: SQVTM and ANQGSEA. This chain's CDR3 is CSVDPEVGPQYF. In nucleotides, the CDR3 is TGCAGCGTTGACCCCGAGGTTGGGCCCCAGTACTTC.

The genes are TRBV5-1 and TRBJ2-3, with a weak D call TRBD1 (6 bases). The CDR3 contains 14 residues. V was clipped by 4 bases and J by 6 bases, with 15 bases between them. CDR1 is SGHRS, CDR2 YFSETQ, per germline. The CDR3: CASSPVTGLDTQYF. The CDR3 region has the DNA TGCGCCAGCAGCCCGGTTACAGGGTTGGATACGCAGTATTTT.

The gene calls are TRBV21-1 and TRBJ2-1; the table's D call, TRBD2, has no DNA check behind it. TRBV21-1 is labeled a pseudogene. This CDR3 has 20 amino acids. CDR3 DNA sequence: TGTGCCAGCAGCAAAGCTGAGAGGGGTCCGAGCGGGAGGGCTAACAATGAGCAGTTCTTC. Encoded protein: CASSKAERGPSGRANNEQFF.

The chain uses TRBV19 and TRBJ1-1; a possible D gene is TRBD1 (6 bases). CDR1 is LNHDA and CDR2 is SQIVND in the germline V gene (reference sequence). The CDR3 extends over 14 amino acids. Deletions cut 5 bases from V and 1 base from J, with 11 bases between. CDR3 region: CASSSGEGNTEAFF. CDR3 bases: TGTGCCAGTAGTTCAGGGGAGGGGAACACTGAAGCTTTCTTT.

V usage is TRBV28 and J usage is TRBJ1-1, with D uncertain. Between the trimmed V and J ends, which lost 2 bases and 4 bases, there was a span of 8 bases. Per the germline V gene, CDR1 is MDHEN and CDR2 is SYDVKM. The CDR3 has 13 residues. CDR3 DNA: TGTGCCAGCAGTTTAGGTCGGGGCACTGAAGCTTTCTTT. The encoded protein is CASSLGRGTEAFF.

This clone appeared once. The J gene is TRBJ1-5, the V gene TRBV19; TRBD1 might be the D (5 bases). This CDR3 is 15 amino acids long. V gave up 3 bases and J gave up 6 bases, with 15 bases separating them. Germline loops: CDR1 LNHDA, CDR2 SQIVND (reference sequence). The chain's CDR3 is CASSISRERGQPQHF. The CDR3 region has the DNA TGTGCCAGTAGTATTTCGAGGGAAAGGGGTCAGCCCCAGCATTTT.

The V and J genes are TRBV5-1 and TRBJ2-7; D gene ambiguous. V shed 0 bases and J shed 6 bases, with 10 bases lying between them. Germline CDR1 SGHRS, CDR2 YFSETQ. The CDR3 spans 13 residues. The CDR3 DNA reads as TGCGCCAGCAGCTTGGTTGTATCCGGCGAGCAGTACTTC. Amino acids: CASSLVVSGEQYF.

The chain uses TRBV28 and TRBJ2-2; 9 bases are a match to TRBD2. The J segment lost 8 bases and the V segment lost 8 bases, leaving 3 bases of the junction unmatched. Per germline, CDR1 MDHEN and CDR2 SYDVKM. CDR3 length equals 12 residues. CDR3 protein: CASAGLAGELFF. The CDR3 coding sequence is TGTGCCAGCGCCGGACTAGCGGGGGAGCTGTTTTTT.

V gene TRBV21-1 combines with J gene TRBJ1-2. TRBV21-1 is given as a pseudogene. This CDR3 region has 13 residues. CDR3 in amino acids: CASTTSRSYGYTF. In DNA form, the CDR3 reads TGTGCCAGCACCACGTCCAGGAGCTATGGCTACACCTTC.

The chain employs TRBV18 and TRBJ2-1; possibly TRBD2 for D (5 bases). Germline-derived CDR1 and CDR2 are KGHSH and LQKENI. Trimming cost V 3 bases and J 6 bases, with 15 bases left between them. The CDR3 contains 15 residues. The CDR3 DNA reads TGTGCCAGCTCACCCCCGGGATTACGGTCCAATGAGCAGTTCTTC. Its protein is CASSPPGLRSNEQFF.

The chain recombines TRBV11-2 with TRBJ2-7, with unresolved D. CDR3 length equals 12 residues. Trimming left V 5 bases short and J 4 bases short, with 9 bases between. Germline V lookup: CDR1 SGHAT, CDR2 FQNNGV. CDR3 sequence reads: CASSPSIYEQYF. Written as DNA, the CDR3 is TGTGCCAGCAGCCCCTCAATTTACGAGCAGTACTTC.

This clone was seen once. This chain uses TRBV7-2 with TRBJ2-7, with D perhaps given as TRBD1 or TRBD2 (5 bases each). This CDR3 is built from 15 residues. V was clipped by 2 bases and J by 5 bases, with 16 bases between them. CDR1 is SGHTA, CDR2 FQGNSA, per germline. The CDR3, as DNA: TGTGCCAGCAGCTTATTGGGGGAGATCAACAACGAGCAGTACTTC. It yields the protein CASSLLGEINNEQYF. The full variable domain, its missing parts supplied by reference TRBV7-2 and TRBJ2-7, is GAGVSQSPSNKVTEKGKDVELRCDPISGHTALYWYRQSLGQGLEFLIYFQGNSAPDKSGLPSDRFSAERTGGSVSTLTIQRTQQEDSAVYLCASSLLGEINNEQYFGPGTRLTVT.

The chain employs TRBV5-6 and TRBJ1-6; D gene ambiguous. This CDR3 spans 14 amino acids. Trimming stripped 8 bases from V and 4 bases from J, with 13 bases between. In germline, CDR1 is SGHDT, CDR2 YYEEEE. CDR3: CASGLRSYNSPLHF. Written as DNA, the CDR3 is TGTGCCAGTGGATTGCGGTCTTATAATTCACCCCTCCACTTT. Based on the CDR3 plus reference TRBV5-6 and TRBJ1-6, the full variable domain is DAGVTQSPTHLIKTRGQQVTLRCSPKSGHDTVSWYQQALGQGPQFIFQYYEEEERQRGNFPDRFSGHQFPNYSSELNVNALLLGDSALYLCASGLRSYNSPLHFGNGTRLTVT.

The chain employs TRBV7-8 and TRBJ1-2, with D perhaps TRBD1 (6 bases). The length of the CDR3 is 15 residues. Deletions cut 5 bases from V and 4 bases from J, with 17 bases between. The germline gives CDR1 SGHVS, CDR2 FQNEAQ. The CDR3 DNA reads TGTGCCAGCAGCCCCCAAAGGGGGTTAGGCTATGGCTACACCTTC. As protein: CASSPQRGLGYGYTF.

V and J are TRBV4-1 and TRBJ1-1; TRBD1 matches at 10 bases. V shed 3 bases and J 6 bases; nucleotides not matched to a gene: 7. The CDR3 has 15 amino acids. From germline, CDR1 is MGHRA and CDR2 YSYEKL. The CDR3 region has the DNA TGCGCCAGCAGCCAGGAAGGACAGGGGGTCTCTGAAGCTTTCTTT. Its protein product is CASSQEGQGVSEAFF.

The genes are TRBV6-5 and TRBJ2-5, with a possible D match to TRBD1 (6 bases). Germline assignment: CDR1 MNHEY and CDR2 SVGAGI. V was shortened by 6 bases and J by 3 bases, with 11 bases between the two germline ends. CDR3 length: 13 residues. The CDR3 region is CASRQGKKETQYF. The DNA for the CDR3 is TGTGCCAGCAGACAGGGTAAAAAAGAGACCCAGTACTTC.

This clone was picked up one time. The CDR3 DNA sequence: TGTGCCAGCAGTGCCGGACTAACCTACGAGCAGTACTTC. It is translated as CASSAGLTYEQYF. V gene TRBV12-3 or TRBV12-4 combines with J gene TRBJ2-7, with a possible D match to TRBD2 (6 bases). The CDR3 runs to 13 residues. Trimming took 5 bases from V and 2 from J, leaving 10 bases between them.

The V and J genes are TRBV7-2 and TRBJ2-7, with D possibly matching TRBD2 (6 bases). CDR1 is SGHTA and CDR2 is FQGNSA in the germline V gene. V shed 3 bases and J shed 7 bases, with 19 bases lying between them. The CDR3 has 15 residues. For the CDR3, the DNA is TGTGCCAGCAGCTTCACGGGGACTGTACATTGGGAGCAGTACTTC. Translating it yields CASSFTGTVHWEQYF.

This chain links TRBV4-2 with TRBJ1-2; unclear D gene. V was trimmed by 0 bases and J by 9 bases, leaving 11 bases between them. The CDR3 is 13 amino acids. Germline-derived CDR1 and CDR2 are LGHNA and YNFKEQ. CDR3 sequence: CASSQDLAARYTF. CDR3 DNA sequence: TGTGCCAGCAGCCAAGATCTAGCGGCTCGCTACACCTTC.

The chain is built from TRBV3-1 (or the pseudogene TRBV3-2) and TRBJ2-7, with D maybe TRBD2 (6 bases). The CDR3 is 14 amino acids. Trimming removed 4 bases from V and 0 bases from J, with 10 bases in between. CDR1 and CDR2 (germline): LGHDT, YNNKEL (reference sequence). The CDR3 DNA reads TGTGCCAGCAGCCTCGGGGGTCCCTCCTACGAGCAGTACTTC. This codes for CASSLGGPSYEQYF.

This chain links TRBV18 with TRBJ1-2, with TRBD1 as a possible D gene (5 bases). V lost 6 bases to trimming and J lost 8 bases, with 16 bases between them. Germline CDR1 and CDR2: KGHSH and LQKENI. CDR3 length: 13 residues. The CDR3 reads CASSLQETGGYTF. The CDR3, as DNA: TGTGCCAGCTCTCTACAGGAGACGGGAGGCTACACCTTC. The full variable domain, completed using reference TRBV18 and TRBJ1-2, is NAGVMQNPRHLVRRRGQEARLRCSPMKGHSHVYWYRQLPEEGLKFMVYLQKENIIDESGMPKERFSAEFPKEGPSILRIQQVVRGDSAAYFCASSLQETGGYTFGSGTRLTVV.

V is TRBV6-2 or TRBV6-3 and J is TRBJ2-7, with TRBD2 identical over 13 bases. Germline CDR1 is MNHEY and CDR2 is SVGEGT. The CDR3 contains 15 residues. The V gene end was trimmed by 6 bases and the J gene end by 0 bases; junction bases not matched to a gene: 2. CDR3 DNA: TGTGCCAGCAGCAGGACTAGCGGGAGCTCCTACGAGCAGTACTTC. Translated: CASSRTSGSSYEQYF.

This chain joins TRBV18 and TRBJ1-1, with D maybe TRBD1 (6 bases). This CDR3 region has 18 residues. V was pared by 3 bases and J by 0 bases, with 20 bases between. Germline V gene lookup returns CDR1 KGHSH and CDR2 LQKENI. The CDR3 region is CASSPTFTTTGMNTEAFF. The CDR3 nucleotides are TGTGCCAGCTCACCTACCTTCACTACAACAGGGATGAACACTGAAGCTTTCTTT.

This chain links TRBV27 with TRBJ1-5, with no clear D. The V end lost 6 bases, the J end lost 0 bases, and 6 bases lay between the germline ends. The CDR3 totals 13 residues. Germline loops: CDR1 MNHEY, CDR2 SMNVEV (reference sequence). The DNA for the CDR3 is TGTGCCAGCAGGGAATATAGCAATCAGCCCCAGCATTTT. This translates into CASREYSNQPQHF.

The V call is TRBV10-3, the J call TRBJ2-7; no firm D call. CDR1 ENHRY and CDR2 SYGVKD come from the germline V gene. The CDR3 totals 12 residues. V lost 2 bases to trimming and J lost 4 bases, with 6 bases between them. The CDR3 sequence: CAISEGPYEQYF. CDR3 nucleotides: TGTGCCATCAGTGAGGGGCCTTACGAGCAGTACTTC.